A single sample gave rise to the 20 T cell receptor beta chains below, sequenced in a study of Graves' ophthalmopathy and Graves' hyperthyroidism. The authors amplified TCR beta CDR3 regions, and they did so from RNA transcripts for repertoire sequencing. The first round was an RT-PCR with HTBI primers, and the second round was a multiplex PCR. TCRdb independently ran MiXCR on the multiplex PCR reads; one entry per CDR3 protein. Of approximately 640,000 distinct CDR3 sequences in the sample, 35% to 50% were seen once. Material: peripheral blood. The receptors come from an adult man with Graves' ophthalmopathy.

This clonotype came up many times. This chain joins TRBV20-1 and TRBJ1-2, with TRBD1 matching over 9 bases. The CDR3 is 13 amino acids. Germline V gene sequence: CDR1 DFQATT, CDR2 SNEGSKA (reference sequence). The J segment lost 5 bases and the V segment lost 6 bases, leaving 7 bases of the junction unmatched. This chain's CDR3 is CSAGTGREYGYTF. The CDR3, as DNA: TGCAGTGCCGGGACAGGGAGGGAGTATGGCTACACCTTC.

Ten or more counts support this clonotype. The chain couples TRBV11-3 to TRBJ2-5; TRBD2 might be the D (5 bases). This CDR3 has 16 amino acids. Germline V gives CDR1 SGHNT, CDR2 YENEEA. V shed 1 base and J shed 4 bases, with 16 bases lying between them. For the CDR3, the DNA is TGTGCCAGCAGCTTAGGGAGCGGAGGATTGGGAGAGACCCAGTACTTC. It codes for CASSLGSGGLGETQYF. The whole variable domain, remainder taken from reference TRBV11-3 and TRBJ2-5, is EAGVVQSPRYKIIEKKQPVAFWCNPISGHNTLYWYLQNLGQGPELLIRYENEEAVDDSQLPKDRFSAERLKGVDSTLKIQPAELGDSAVYLCASSLGSGGLGETQYFGPGTRLLVL.

This clonotype has at least ten counts. The chain has TRBV29-1 and TRBJ1-2, with TRBD1 matching 12 bases. Losses at the gene ends were 6 bases for V and 2 bases for J; bases not matched to a gene: 7. This CDR3 is 15 amino acids long. Per germline, CDR1 SQVTM and CDR2 ANQGSEA. CDR3 loop: CSVGGTGGANYGYTF. The CDR3, as DNA: TGCAGCGTCGGAGGGACAGGGGGCGCAAACTATGGCTACACCTTC.

This clonotype was observed a few times. The J gene is TRBJ2-2, the V gene TRBV3-1, with unresolved D. Germline V gene data show CDR1 as LGHDT and CDR2 as YNNKEL (reference sequence). Trimming shortened V by 1 base and J by 7 bases, and 1 base separated the two germline ends. This CDR3 is built from 11 residues. The CDR3 DNA is TGTGCCAGCAGCCAAGTCGGGGAGCTGTTTTTT. This codes for CASSQVGELFF.

Comments on this clonotype: One end of the junction fails to match germline, which may point to a read error. V usage is TRBV20-1 and J usage is TRBJ2-7; 8 bases fit TRBD2. Germline V gene data show CDR1 as DFQATT and CDR2 as SNEGSKA (reference sequence). The CDR3 contains 15 residues. Written as DNA, the CDR3 is TGCAGTGTTAGAGATACGACTAGCGCTTCCTACAAGCAGTACTTC. It specifies CSVRDTTSASYKQYF.

The sample holds many counts of this clonotype. The gene calls are TRBV7-8 and TRBJ1-1; tentatively, D is TRBD1 (5 bases). V lost 0 bases to trimming and J lost 4 bases, with 9 bases between them. The CDR3 has 14 amino acids. The germline V gene encodes CDR1 SGHVS and CDR2 FQNEAQ. The CDR3 is CASSLAAGSTEAFF. The CDR3, as DNA: TGTGCCAGCAGCTTAGCTGCAGGGAGCACTGAAGCTTTCTTT. The full variable domain, in which reference TRBV7-8 and TRBJ1-1 provide the parts outside the CDR3, is GAGVSQSPRYKVAKRGQDVALRCDPISGHVSLFWYQQALGQGPEFLTYFQNEAQLDKSGLPSDRFFAERPEGSVSTLKIQRTQQEDSAVYLCASSLAAGSTEAFFGQGTRLTVV.

The rearrangement links TRBV27 to TRBJ2-5; D could derive from TRBD1 or TRBD2 (6 bases each). Germline loops: CDR1 MNHEY, CDR2 SMNVEV (reference sequence). This CDR3 has 14 amino acids. The V end lost 6 bases, the J end lost 5 bases, and 16 bases lay between the germline ends. The CDR3 loop is CASRGWGAEETQYF. CDR3 in DNA: TGTGCCAGCAGGGGCTGGGGGGCGGAGGAGACCCAGTACTTC.

The DNA for the CDR3 is TGCGCCAGCAGCCAGCCGGGACGCAACACTGAAGCTTTCTTT. Translated, it gives CASSQPGRNTEAFF. V gene TRBV4-3 combines with J gene TRBJ1-1; TRBD1 might be the D (5 bases). CDR1 LGHNA and CDR2 YSLEER come from the germline V gene. V was pared by 3 bases and J by 2 bases, with 10 bases between. This CDR3 is 14 amino acids long.

The V call is TRBV25-1, the J call TRBJ1-2, with 9 positions matching TRBD1. The V segment lost 5 bases and the J segment 5 bases; nucleotides outside the gene matches: 15. Germline V lookup: CDR1 MGHDK, CDR2 SYGVNS. The CDR3 is 17 amino acids. CDR3 nucleotide sequence: TGTGCCAGCAGTTACCACTCTCGTACGGGACAGGGTTATGGCTACACCTTC. It encodes CASSYHSRTGQGYGYTF.

This clonotype was counted at least ten times. The genes are TRBV19 and TRBJ1-2; 8 nucleotides align to TRBD1. The germline V gene has CDR1 LNHDA and CDR2 SQIVND (reference sequence). The CDR3 sequence is 14 residues long. The V gene end was trimmed by 6 bases and the J gene end by 4 bases; junction bases not matched to a gene: 7. The CDR3 region has the DNA TGTGCCAGTAGCCCGGGACAGGATTCCTATGGCTACACCTTC. Its protein is CASSPGQDSYGYTF. The variable domain in full, completed from reference TRBV19 and TRBJ1-2, reads DGGITQSPKYLFRKEGQNVTLSCEQNLNHDAMYWYRQDPGQGLRLIYYSQIVNDFQKGDIAEGYSVSREKKESFPLTVTSAQKNPTAFYLCASSPGQDSYGYTFGSGTRLTVV.

Ten or more counts support this clonotype. The J gene is TRBJ1-5, the V gene TRBV7-2; TRBD1 aligns across 9 bases. This CDR3 is built from 15 residues. J was trimmed by 6 bases and V by 6 bases; bases with no gene match: 9. From germline, CDR1 is SGHTA and CDR2 FQGNSA. CDR3 nucleotide sequence: TGTGCCAGCAGTCTTACCGGGACAGGGTTTCAGCCCCAGCATTTT. Encoded protein: CASSLTGTGFQPQHF.

A note on this clonotype: A junction end diverges from the germline sequence, so it may reflect a read error. The chain combines TRBV10-3 with TRBJ1-3; D is unresolved. The germline V gene has CDR1 ENHRY and CDR2 SYGVKD. This CDR3 is 15 amino acids long. The DNA of the CDR3 is TGTGCCAGCAGTTACTCCCTCCGACCTGGAAACACCATATATTTT. Amino acids: CASSYSLRPGNTIYF.

This clonotype was picked up many times. This sequence joins TRBV5-1 and TRBJ2-5; D is undetermined. The CDR3 extends over 13 amino acids. V was clipped by 4 bases and J by 2 bases, with 9 bases between them. Germline V gene lookup returns CDR1 SGHRS and CDR2 YFSETQ. The CDR3 is CASSPLTQETQYF. The CDR3 DNA reads as TGCGCCAGCAGCCCCCTGACTCAAGAGACCCAGTACTTC.

This clonotype was recorded many times. The chain couples TRBV7-9 to TRBJ2-7; 11 bases agree with TRBD1. The ends lost 5 bases at V and 2 bases at J; junction bases unmatched: 5. CDR3 length: 15 residues. Germline V gives CDR1 SEHNR, CDR2 FQNEAQ (reference sequence). The CDR3 region has the DNA TGTGCCAGCAGCCTACCGGGACAGGGGGCCTACGAGCAGTACTTC. Amino acid sequence: CASSLPGQGAYEQYF.

This clonotype was seen repeatedly, ten times or more. V is TRBV5-1 and J is TRBJ1-1; D not certain. V shed 4 bases and J shed 8 bases, with 9 bases lying between them. The germline gives CDR1 SGHRS, CDR2 YFSETQ. The length of the CDR3 is 11 residues. The CDR3 region is CASSQDSEAFF. As DNA, the CDR3 is TGCGCCAGCAGCCAGGACTCAGAAGCTTTCTTT.

At least ten counts were recorded for this clonotype. V usage is TRBV2 and J usage is TRBJ1-1, with TRBD1 matching 9 bases. Germline values: CDR1 SNHLY, CDR2 FYNNEI. J was trimmed by 4 bases and V by 8 bases; bases with no gene match: 8. This CDR3 contains 14 residues. The CDR3 DNA sequence: TGTGCCAGCGGTTATCCGGGACAGGGCACTGAAGCTTTCTTT. Its protein product is CASGYPGQGTEAFF.

The table lists this clonotype with many counts. The chain employs TRBV19 and TRBJ2-2, with D uncertain. Germline CDR1 and CDR2: LNHDA and SQIVND (reference sequence). The CDR3 is 13 residues long. The V gene lost 6 bases and the J gene lost 6 bases, with 11 bases spanning the gap. Here the CDR3 DNA reads TGTGCCAGTAGCCACACGGTTGCCGGGGAGCTGTTTTTT. It codes for CASSHTVAGELFF.

The gene calls are TRBV5-5 and TRBJ2-2; 10 bases match TRBD2. The CDR3 is 17 residues long. From germline, CDR1 is SGHKS and CDR2 YYEKEE (reference sequence). The trim removed 4 bases at V and 9 bases at J, leaving 15 bases unmatched. The CDR3 is CASSPLAGASSDRELFF. DNA for the CDR3: TGTGCCAGCAGCCCCCTAGCGGGAGCTTCTTCCGACCGGGAGCTGTTTTTT.

The rearrangement links TRBV7-2 to TRBJ2-3; 8 bases match TRBD1. The CDR3 runs 14 residues. The V gene end was trimmed by 5 bases and the J gene end by 1 base; junction bases not matched to a gene: 2. Germline CDR1 reads SGHTA; CDR2 reads FQGNSA. The CDR3 nucleotides are TGTGCCAGCAGCGGACAGGGAGGCACAGATACGCAGTATTTT. It translates to CASSGQGGTDTQYF.

The DNA of the CDR3 is TGCGCCAGCAGCTTGGAAGAGGGTAACACTGAAGCTTTCTTT. It is translated as CASSLEEGNTEAFF. The rearrangement uses TRBV5-1 and TRBJ1-1; no clear D gene. This CDR3 region has 14 residues. Germline-derived CDR1 and CDR2 are SGHRS and YFSETQ. Trimming took off 0 bases at V and 2 bases at J, with 8 bases between the two ends.